The clone carrying this TCR beta chain occurred a few times. What it recognizes is unknown. TCRdb fed the 5' RACE reads into MiXCR, producing one record per CDR3 protein. The sample includes about 530,000 distinct CDR3 sequences, approximately 20% seen only once; the top ten take 0.48%. This sample stems from a study of identical twins. General study findings and limits: With abundant cord blood beta clonotypes, insertions were fewer; memory repertoires showed no such pattern.

The CDR3 contains 14 residues. J was trimmed by 2 bases and V by 3 bases; bases with no gene match: 4. From germline, CDR1 is KGHSH and CDR2 LQKENI. The sample also formed part of further work on yellow fever vaccine responses in identical twins.

V and J are TRBV18 and TRBJ2-7; 7 bases align to TRBD1. The source material was CD4+ T cells sorted from blood. The TCR sequence derives from a young woman in good health. CDR3 protein: CASSPNRGPYEQYF. The CDR3 nucleotides read TGTGCCAGCTCACCTAACAGGGGCCCCTACGAGCAGTACTTC.